The TCR beta chain under discussion was sequenced for a study of Graves' ophthalmopathy and Graves' hyperthyroidism. As for the study in general: Peripheral blood was gathered at first diagnosis, ahead of any treatment whatsoever. Study-level points and caveats: Blood also contained most of the expanded thyroid clonotypes above 0.001 frequency.

CDR1 is MNHEY and CDR2 is SMNVEV in the germline V gene (reference sequence). Trimming stripped 5 bases from V and 4 bases from J, with 11 bases between. The CDR3 is 13 amino acids. This clonotype was counted ten times or more. Antigen: not known. Hyperthyroidism was classified as stable if no ophthalmopathy occurred within 18 months of follow-up. Certain patients, namely those with other autoimmune diseases, uncontrolled infections, pregnancy or lactation, were excluded. Amplification of the TCR beta CDR3 regions used RNA transcripts (as template). First-round RT-PCR relied on HTBI primers, and a second-round multiplex PCR came next. One entry per CDR3 protein results from TCRdb running MiXCR on the multiplex PCR reads. The sample has about 620,000 distinct CDR3 sequences, 20% to 25% seen once; the top ten hold more than 5.5%.

The gene calls are TRBV27 and TRBJ1-2; tentative D call: TRBD1 (5 bases). Material for sequencing was peripheral blood. The TCR comes from a woman between 18 and 30 years old with stable Graves' hyperthyroidism. Some clones in this sample may be carry-over from other donors' samples. DNA for the CDR3: TGTGCCAGCAGTCCCGGGGCGAGCTATGGCTACACCTTC. This gives the protein CASSPGASYGYTF.